These T cell receptor beta chains were read from a single sample in a study of cytomegalovirus exposure and HLA in healthy donors. Assay used: immunoSEQ multiplex PCR; TCRdb lists only in-frame clones, some missing. Among about 190,000 clones, about 12% were seen once, and the ten largest hold over 6.5%. The sequencing input was PBMCs. The receptors come from a man in his fifties in good health and CMV-seropositive. Both conserved end residues are part of each CDR3.

j_call v_call cdr3_aa
TRBJ1-1 TRBV25-1 CASSPTSAGELTEAFF
TRBJ2-7 TRBV5-1 CASRYDTGGTSYEQYF
TRBJ1-4 TRBV27 CASSPVGARGPGTNEKLFF
TRBJ1-2 TRBV6-1 CASSQARGMGYTF
TRBJ2-7 TRBV19 CASKEGPTYEQYF
TRBJ1-5 TRBV9 CASSRGGTGFNQPQHF
TRBJ1-4 TRBV2 CASSEGQDPEKLFF
TRBJ1-1 TRBV4-3 CASSQVGADEAFF
TRBJ2-5 TRBV25-1 CASSVASGGSQETQYF
TRBJ1-4 TRBV7-9 CASSVDSTNEKLFF
TRBJ1-2 TRBV6-1 CASSGGDNYGYTF
TRBJ2-5 TRBV10-2 CASSESTTGRLQEETQYF
TRBJ1-6 TRBV30 CAWRVGQGMNSPLHF
TRBJ1-2 TRBV4-3 CASSLVSGGAFGGYTF
TRBJ1-4 TRBV5-1 CASSLDLPGEKLFF
TRBJ1-5 TRBV27 CASSSSAGRQGPQHF
TRBJ1-5 TRBV18 CASSPTIAGGGQPQHF
TRBJ2-3 TRBV7-3 CASSPPAGTQYF
TRBJ2-2 TRBV28 CASRTTGELFF
TRBJ1-2 TRBV10-3 CAISWGTDYGYTF
TRBJ2-5 TRBV27 CASSFPFPLGTEDQETQYF
TRBJ2-5 TRBV18 CASSRSGGETQYF
TRBJ1-1 TRBV19 CASSILAQGSTEAFF
TRBJ2-4 TRBV11-3 CASSLRQTSGGANIQYF
TRBJ2-7 TRBV30 CAWGQGAIYEQYF
TRBJ2-2 TRBV6-1 CASSVAGNTGELFF
TRBJ1-1 TRBV25-1 CASSEGANTEAFF
TRBJ2-5 TRBV6-1 CASSDGIAGRETQYF
TRBJ1-1 TRBV11-2 CASSLGLGPSAEAFF
TRBJ1-2 TRBV7-9 CASSLGGAAHNYGYTF
TRBJ2-7 TRBV6-1 CASSAPAGPSEQYF
TRBJ2-5 TRBV7-7 CASSLGVTAGPETQYF
TRBJ1-1 TRBV7-9 CASSAPDRVNTEAFF